One T cell receptor (beta chain) is described in this entry. This specimen belongs to a study of blood T cell repertoires in COVID-19. Study as a whole: COVID-19 samples collected from the United States, Italy and Spain covered acute and convalescent phases. T cells, B-cell-depleted T cells, or PBMCs supplied cDNA or gDNA.

Germline V lookup: CDR1 LGHDT, CDR2 YNNKEL (reference sequence). This CDR3 has 12 amino acids. Trimming took 1 base from V and 9 from J, leaving 9 bases between them. Per the authors' pipeline: Amplifying reference gene primers gave estimates of nucleated cell counts. Using immunoSEQ multiplex PCR, the repertoire was profiled, and TCRdb retains in-frame clones only, with some absent. V, J and clone size are taken as reported in that table, and D and trimming were inferred from the DNA itself. This table holds 100,000 to 150,000 clones, approximately 80% found once. The clonotype comes from a woman aged 45-65 years with acute or convalescent COVID-19. The material sequenced was peripheral blood. The genes are TRBV3-1 (or the pseudogene TRBV3-2) and TRBJ1-1, with unresolved D. CDR3 loop: CASSQGSSQAFF. The CDR3 nucleotides are TGTGCCAGCAGCCAAGGTTCCAGTCAAGCTTTCTTT.